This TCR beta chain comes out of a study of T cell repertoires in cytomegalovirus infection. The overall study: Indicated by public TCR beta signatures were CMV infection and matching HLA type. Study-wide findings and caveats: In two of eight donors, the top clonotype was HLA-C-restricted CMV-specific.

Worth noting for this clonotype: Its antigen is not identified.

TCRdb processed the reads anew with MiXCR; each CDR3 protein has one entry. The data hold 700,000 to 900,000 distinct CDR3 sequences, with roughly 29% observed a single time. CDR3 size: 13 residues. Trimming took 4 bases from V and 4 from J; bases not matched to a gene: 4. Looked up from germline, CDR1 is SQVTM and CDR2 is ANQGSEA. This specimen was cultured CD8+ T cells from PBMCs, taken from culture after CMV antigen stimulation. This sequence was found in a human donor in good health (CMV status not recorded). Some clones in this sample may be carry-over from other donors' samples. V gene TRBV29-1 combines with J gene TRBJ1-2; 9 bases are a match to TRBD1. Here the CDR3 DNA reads TGCAGCGTTGTTGGACAGGGGAGCTATGGCTACACCTTC. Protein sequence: CSVVGQGSYGYTF.